The clone carrying this T cell receptor (beta chain) was recorded at least ten times. Looked up from germline, CDR1 is LGHNA and CDR2 is YSLEER. This CDR3 region has 14 residues. V was trimmed by 5 bases and J by 2 bases, leaving 11 bases between them. The data belong to a study of T cell clones after liver transplantation. The repertoire was sequenced with immunoSEQ multiplex PCR; TCRdb's copy has only in-frame clones and lacks some. Of approximately 12,000 clones listed, roughly 80% were seen once; the top ten hold 31%. This specimen was CD8+ T cells from blood, taken at the 22-month timepoint. V and J are TRBV4-3 and TRBJ2-3; D not resolved. This TCR derives from a human patient who received a liver transplant. The graft donor may have contributed some T cells. The CDR3 bases are TGCGCCAGCAGCGATTGGGGAAACACAGATACGCAGTATTTT. It specifies CASSDWGNTDTQYF.